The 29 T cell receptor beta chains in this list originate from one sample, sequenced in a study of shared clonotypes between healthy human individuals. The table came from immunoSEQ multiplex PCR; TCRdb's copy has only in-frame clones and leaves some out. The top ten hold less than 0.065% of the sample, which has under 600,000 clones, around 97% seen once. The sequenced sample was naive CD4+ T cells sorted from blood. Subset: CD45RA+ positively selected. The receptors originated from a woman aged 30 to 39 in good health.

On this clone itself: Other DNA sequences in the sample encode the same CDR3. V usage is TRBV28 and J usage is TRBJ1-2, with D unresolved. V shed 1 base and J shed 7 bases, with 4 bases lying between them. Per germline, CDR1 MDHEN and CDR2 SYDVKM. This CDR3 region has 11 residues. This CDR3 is CASSLSGGYTF. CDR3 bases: TGTGCCAGCAGTTTATCGGGTGGCTACACCTTC.

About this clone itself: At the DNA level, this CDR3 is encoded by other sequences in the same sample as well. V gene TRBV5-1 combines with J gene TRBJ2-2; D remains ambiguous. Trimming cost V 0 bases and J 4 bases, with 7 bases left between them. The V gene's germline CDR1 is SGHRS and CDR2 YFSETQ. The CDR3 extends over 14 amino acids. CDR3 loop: CASSLGQSTGELFF. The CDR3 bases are TGCGCCAGCAGCTTGGGGCAGAGCACCGGGGAGCTGTTTTTT.

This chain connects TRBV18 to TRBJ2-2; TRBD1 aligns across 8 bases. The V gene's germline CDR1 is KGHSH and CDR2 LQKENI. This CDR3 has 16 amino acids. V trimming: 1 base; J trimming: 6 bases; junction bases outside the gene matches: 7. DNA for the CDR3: TGTGCCAGCTCACCACTGGGACAGGCACGGGCCGGGGAGCTGTTTTTT. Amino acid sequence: CASSPLGQARAGELFF.

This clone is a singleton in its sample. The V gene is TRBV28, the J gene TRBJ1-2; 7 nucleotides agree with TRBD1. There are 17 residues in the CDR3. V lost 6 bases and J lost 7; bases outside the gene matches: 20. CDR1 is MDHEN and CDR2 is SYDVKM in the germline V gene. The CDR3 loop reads CASSARDSYIDLFGYTF. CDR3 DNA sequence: TGTGCCAGCAGCGCCAGGGACAGCTATATCGATCTATTTGGCTACACCTTC.

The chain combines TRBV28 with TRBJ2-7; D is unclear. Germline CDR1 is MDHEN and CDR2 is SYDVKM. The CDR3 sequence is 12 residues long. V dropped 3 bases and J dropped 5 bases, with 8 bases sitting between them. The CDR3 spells CASSFRMDEQYF. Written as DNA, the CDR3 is TGTGCCAGCAGTTTTAGGATGGACGAGCAGTACTTC.

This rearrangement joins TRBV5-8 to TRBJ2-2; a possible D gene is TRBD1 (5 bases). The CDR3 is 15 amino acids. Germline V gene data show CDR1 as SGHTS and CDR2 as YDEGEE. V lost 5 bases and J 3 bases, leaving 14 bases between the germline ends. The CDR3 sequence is CASSLSGIDTGELFF. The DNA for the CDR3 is TGTGCCAGCAGTCTGTCAGGGATTGACACCGGGGAGCTGTTTTTT.

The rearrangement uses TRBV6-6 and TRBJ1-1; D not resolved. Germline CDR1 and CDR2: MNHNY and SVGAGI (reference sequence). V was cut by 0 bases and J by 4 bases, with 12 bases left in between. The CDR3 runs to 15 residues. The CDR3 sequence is CASSYSSGISTEAFF. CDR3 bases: TGTGCCAGCAGTTACTCATCCGGGATCAGCACTGAAGCTTTCTTT.

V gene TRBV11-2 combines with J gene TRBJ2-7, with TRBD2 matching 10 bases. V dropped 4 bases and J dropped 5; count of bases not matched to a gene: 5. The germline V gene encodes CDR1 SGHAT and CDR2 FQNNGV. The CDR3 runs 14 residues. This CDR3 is CASSSLAGDHEQYF. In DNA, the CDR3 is TGTGCCAGCAGCTCCCTAGCGGGAGACCACGAGCAGTACTTC.

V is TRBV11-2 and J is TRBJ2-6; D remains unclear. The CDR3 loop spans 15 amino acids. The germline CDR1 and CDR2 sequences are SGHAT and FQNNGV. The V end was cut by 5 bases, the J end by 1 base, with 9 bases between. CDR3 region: CASSAVLSGANVLTF. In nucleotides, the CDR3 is TGTGCCAGCAGCGCCGTCCTTTCTGGGGCCAACGTCCTGACTTTC.

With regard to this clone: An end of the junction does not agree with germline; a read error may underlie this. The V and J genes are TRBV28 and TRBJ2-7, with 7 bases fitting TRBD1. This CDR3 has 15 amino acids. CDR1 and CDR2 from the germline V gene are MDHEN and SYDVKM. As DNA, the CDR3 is TGTGCCAGCAGTCCGCACGGAGACAGGGCCTACGTGCAGTACTTC. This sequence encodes CASSPHGDRAYVQYF.

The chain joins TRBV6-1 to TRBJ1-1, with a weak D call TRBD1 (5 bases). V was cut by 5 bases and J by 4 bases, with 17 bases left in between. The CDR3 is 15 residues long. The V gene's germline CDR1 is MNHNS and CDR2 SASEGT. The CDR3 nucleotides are TGTGCCAGCAGTTCCAACGGGCAGGGAAGCACTGAAGCTTTCTTT. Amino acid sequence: CASSSNGQGSTEAFF.

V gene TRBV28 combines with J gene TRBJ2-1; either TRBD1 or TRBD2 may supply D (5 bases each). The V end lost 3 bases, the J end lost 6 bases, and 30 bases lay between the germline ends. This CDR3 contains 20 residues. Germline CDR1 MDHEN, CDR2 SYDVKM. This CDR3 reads CASSLFGKKTGLPPGNEQFF. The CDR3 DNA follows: TGTGCCAGCAGTTTGTTCGGGAAAAAAACAGGACTCCCGCCTGGCAATGAGCAGTTCTTC.

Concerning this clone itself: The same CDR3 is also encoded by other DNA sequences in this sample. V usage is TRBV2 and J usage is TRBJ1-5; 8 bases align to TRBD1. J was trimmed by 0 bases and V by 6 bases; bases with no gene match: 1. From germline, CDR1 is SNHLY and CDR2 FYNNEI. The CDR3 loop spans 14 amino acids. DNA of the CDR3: TGTGCCAGCAGAGGGACAGGTAGCAATCAGCCCCAGCATTTT. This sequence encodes CASRGTGSNQPQHF. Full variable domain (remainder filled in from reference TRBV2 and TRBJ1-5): EPEVTQTPSHQVTQMGQEVILRCVPISNHLYFYWYRQILGQKVEFLVSFYNNEISEKSEIFDDQFSVERPDGSNFTLKIRSTKLEDSAMYFCASRGTGSNQPQHFGDGTRLSIL.

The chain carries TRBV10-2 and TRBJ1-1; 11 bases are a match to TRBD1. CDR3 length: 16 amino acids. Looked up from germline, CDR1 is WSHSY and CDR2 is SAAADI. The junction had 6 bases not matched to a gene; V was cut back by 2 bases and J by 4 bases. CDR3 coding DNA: TGCGCCAGCAGTGAGGGACAGGGGGCCTTAGTCACTGAAGCTTTCTTT. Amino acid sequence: CASSEGQGALVTEAFF.

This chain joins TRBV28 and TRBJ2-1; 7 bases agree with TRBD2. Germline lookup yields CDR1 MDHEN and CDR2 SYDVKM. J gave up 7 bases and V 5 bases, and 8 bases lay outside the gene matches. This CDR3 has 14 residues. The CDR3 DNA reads TGTGCCAGCAGTCCTCGGACTAGTTGGAATGAGCAGTTCTTC. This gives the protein CASSPRTSWNEQFF.

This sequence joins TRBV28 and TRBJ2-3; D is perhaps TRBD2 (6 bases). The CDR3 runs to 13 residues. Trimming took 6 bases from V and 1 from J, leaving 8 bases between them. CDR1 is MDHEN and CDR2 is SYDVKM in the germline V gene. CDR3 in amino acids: CASSWGGTDTQYF. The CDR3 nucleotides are TGTGCCAGCAGCTGGGGGGGCACAGATACGCAGTATTTT. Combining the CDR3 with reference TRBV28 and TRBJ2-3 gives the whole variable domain DVKVTQSSRYLVKRTGEKVFLECVQDMDHENMFWYRQDPGLGLRLIYFSYDVKMKEKGDIPEGYSVSREKKERFSLILESASTNQTSMYLCASSWGGTDTQYFGPGTRLTVL.

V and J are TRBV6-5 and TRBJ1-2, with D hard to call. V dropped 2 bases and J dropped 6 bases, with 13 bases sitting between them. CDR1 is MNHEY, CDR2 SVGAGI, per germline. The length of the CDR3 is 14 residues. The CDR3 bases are TGTGCCAGCAGTTACAACCCAAAGACGAATGGCTACACCTTC. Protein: CASSYNPKTNGYTF.

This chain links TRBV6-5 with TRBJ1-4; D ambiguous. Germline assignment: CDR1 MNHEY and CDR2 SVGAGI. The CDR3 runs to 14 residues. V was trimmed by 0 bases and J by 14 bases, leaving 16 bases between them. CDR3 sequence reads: CASSYSPGLPRLFF. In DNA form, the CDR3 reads TGTGCCAGCAGTTACTCCCCTGGGCTCCCGAGGCTGTTTTTT.

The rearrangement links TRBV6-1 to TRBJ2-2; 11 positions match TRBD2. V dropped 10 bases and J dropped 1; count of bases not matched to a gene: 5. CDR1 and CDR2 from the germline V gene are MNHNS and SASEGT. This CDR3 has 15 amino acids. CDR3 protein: CATRLAGRNTGELFF. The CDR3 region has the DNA TGTGCCACCCGACTAGCGGGAAGGAACACCGGGGAGCTGTTTTTT.

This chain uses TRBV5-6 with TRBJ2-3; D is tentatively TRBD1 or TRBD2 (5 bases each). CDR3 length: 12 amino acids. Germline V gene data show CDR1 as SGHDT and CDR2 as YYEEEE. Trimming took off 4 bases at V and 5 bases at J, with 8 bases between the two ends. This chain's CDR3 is CASSRDGDTQYF. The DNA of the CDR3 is TGTGCCAGCAGCCGGGACGGAGATACGCAGTATTTT.

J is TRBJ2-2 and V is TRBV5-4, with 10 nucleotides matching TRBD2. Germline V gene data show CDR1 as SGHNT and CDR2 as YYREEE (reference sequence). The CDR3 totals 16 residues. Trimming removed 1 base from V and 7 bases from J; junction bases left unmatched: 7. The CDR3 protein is CASSLKREGAGGELFF. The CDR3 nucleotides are TGTGCCAGCAGCTTGAAGCGGGAGGGGGCTGGCGGGGAGCTGTTTTTT.

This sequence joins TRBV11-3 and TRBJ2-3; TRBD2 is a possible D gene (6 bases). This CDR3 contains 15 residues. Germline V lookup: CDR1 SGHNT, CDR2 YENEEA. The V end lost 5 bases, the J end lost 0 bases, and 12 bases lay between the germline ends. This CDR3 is CASSTTGTSTDTQYF. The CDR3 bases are TGTGCCAGCAGCACAACCGGGACTAGCACAGATACGCAGTATTTT.

Here the CDR3 DNA reads TGTGCCAGTAACCCGGGACAGGGTCTCGGCTACACCTTC. Amino acids: CASNPGQGLGYTF. The rearrangement links TRBV6-1 to TRBJ1-2; 9 bases are shared with TRBD1. Germline assignment: CDR1 MNHNS and CDR2 SASEGT. V lost 9 bases to trimming and J lost 8 bases; unmatched junction nucleotides: 10. The CDR3 totals 13 residues.

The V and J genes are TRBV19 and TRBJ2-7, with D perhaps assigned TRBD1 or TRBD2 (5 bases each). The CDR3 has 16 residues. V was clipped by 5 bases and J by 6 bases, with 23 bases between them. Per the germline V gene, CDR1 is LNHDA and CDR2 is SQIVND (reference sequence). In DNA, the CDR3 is TGTGCCAGTAGTGGACGTCAGGGAGCCTATATATCCGAGCAGTACTTC. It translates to CASSGRQGAYISEQYF.

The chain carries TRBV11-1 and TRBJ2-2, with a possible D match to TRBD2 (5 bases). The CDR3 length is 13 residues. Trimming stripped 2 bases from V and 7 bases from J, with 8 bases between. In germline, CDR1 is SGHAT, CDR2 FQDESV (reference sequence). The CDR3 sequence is CASSLRRVGELFF. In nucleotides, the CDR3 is TGTGCCAGCAGCTTACGGCGGGTCGGGGAGCTGTTTTTT.

CDR3 DNA: TGTGCCAGCAGTTCCGGGGATATAAGTGGCTACACCTTC. This gives the protein CASSSGDISGYTF. This sequence joins TRBV6-6 and TRBJ1-2; D is uncertain. Germline loops: CDR1 MNHNY, CDR2 SVGAGI (reference sequence). This CDR3 comprises 13 residues. V lost 4 bases and J 7 bases, leaving 13 bases between the germline ends.

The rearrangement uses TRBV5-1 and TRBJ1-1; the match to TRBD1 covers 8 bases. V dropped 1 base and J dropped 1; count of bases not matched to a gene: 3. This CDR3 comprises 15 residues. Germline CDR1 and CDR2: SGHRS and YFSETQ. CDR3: CASSLTQGGNTEAFF. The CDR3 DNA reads TGCGCCAGCAGCTTGACACAGGGGGGGAACACTGAAGCTTTCTTT. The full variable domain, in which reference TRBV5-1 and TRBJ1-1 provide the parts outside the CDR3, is KAGVTQTPRYLIKTRGQQVTLSCSPISGHRSVSWYQQTPGQGLQFLFEYFSETQRNKGNFPGRFSGRQFSNSRSEMNVSTLELGDSALYLCASSLTQGGNTEAFFGQGTRLTVV.

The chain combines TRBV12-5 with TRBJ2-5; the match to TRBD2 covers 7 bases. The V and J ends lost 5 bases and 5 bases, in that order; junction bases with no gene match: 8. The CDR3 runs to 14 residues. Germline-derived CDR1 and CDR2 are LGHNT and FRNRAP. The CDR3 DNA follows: TGTGCTAGTGGTCAAGGACTAGTTGGGGAGACCCAGTACTTC. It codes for CASGQGLVGETQYF.

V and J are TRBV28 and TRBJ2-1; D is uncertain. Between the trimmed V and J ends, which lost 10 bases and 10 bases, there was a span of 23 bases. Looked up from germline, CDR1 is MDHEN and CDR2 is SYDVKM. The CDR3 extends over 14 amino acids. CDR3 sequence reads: CATTWVGPAQEQFF. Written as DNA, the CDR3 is TGTGCCACCACTTGGGTCGGGCCGGCCCAGGAGCAGTTCTTC. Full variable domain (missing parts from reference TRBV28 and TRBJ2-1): DVKVTQSSRYLVKRTGEKVFLECVQDMDHENMFWYRQDPGLGLRLIYFSYDVKMKEKGDIPEGYSVSREKKERFSLILESASTNQTSMYLCATTWVGPAQEQFFGPGTRLTVL.